A single count supports the clone carrying this T cell receptor (beta chain). This sample was taken from a study of blood T cell repertoires in COVID-19. As for the study in general: Both acute and convalescent COVID-19 samples were obtained from the United States, Italy and Spain. PBMCs, B-cell-depleted T cells, or T cells were the source of the cDNA or gDNA that made up the material.

This CDR3 comprises 15 residues. CDR1 SEHNR and CDR2 FQNEAQ come from the germline V gene (reference sequence). With 5 bases clipped from V and 6 bases from J, the junction kept 8 bases outside the gene matches. Authors' data handling: Nucleated cell number was recorded as an estimate derived from reference gene primer amplification. Sequencing was performed with immunoSEQ multiplex PCR; in TCRdb, only in-frame clones are kept and a portion is missing. The DNA was the basis for D and trimming; V, J and clone size are from that table. The data show 350,000 or so clones, with around 90% seen just once and approximately 6.2% held by the top ten.

The source is a man aged 18-30 years with active or convalescent COVID-19. The chain links TRBV7-9 to TRBJ2-2, with 8 bases lining up with TRBD1. Sequencing used peripheral blood. CDR3 sequence reads: CASSTSGQGPGELFF. In DNA form, the CDR3 reads TGTGCCAGCAGCACGTCCGGACAGGGCCCCGGGGAGCTGTTTTTT.